This entry concerns a single T cell receptor beta chain. Treatment: randomized to nivolumab then ipilimumab (arm A) or the reverse (arm B). Using immunoSEQ multiplex PCR, the repertoire was profiled, and TCRdb retains in-frame clones only, with some absent. The table shows around 41,000 clones, with about nine tenths occurring only once. The data were taken from a study of sequential checkpoint blockade in melanoma. This TCR derives from a human donor with melanoma. Sequencing was performed on CD8+ T cells sorted from blood (inferred from file names), taken from a patient given nivolumab and ipilimumab in sequence.

CDR3 sequence (DNA): TGCGCCAGCAGCTTGGATGTAGCTAGCAAGTTTCACAATGAGCAGTTCTTC. Its protein is CASSLDVASKFHNEQFF. The chain couples TRBV5-1 to TRBJ2-1; the D gene is possibly TRBD2 (5 bases). V lost 0 bases and J 5 bases, leaving 18 bases between the germline ends. The germline V gene encodes CDR1 SGHRS and CDR2 YFSETQ. CDR3 size: 17 residues.